The 13 T cell receptor beta chains in this list originate from one sample, sequenced in a study of siplizumab effects on memory and regulatory T cells. Profiling relied on immunoSEQ multiplex PCR, and the TCRdb table lists in-frame clones only, not all of them. The table has around 78,000 clones, around 90% seen once. Sequenced input: CD8+ T cells sorted from blood. The receptors here all came from a human donor in good health.

The rearrangement links TRBV6-4 to TRBJ2-3; D not resolved. Per the germline V gene, CDR1 is MRHNA and CDR2 is SNTAGT. Deletions cut 6 bases from V and 0 bases from J, with 10 bases between. The CDR3 spans 14 residues. The CDR3 bases are TGTGCCAGCAGCCGGACGGAAAGCACAGATACGCAGTATTTT. Protein sequence: CASSRTESTDTQYF.

V gene TRBV2 combines with J gene TRBJ2-7, with D hard to call. The CDR3 totals 14 residues. In germline, CDR1 is SNHLY, CDR2 FYNNEI. The V end lost 11 bases, the J end lost 6 bases, and 23 bases lay between the germline ends. DNA for the CDR3: TGTGCCGCCAAGGGTCTCGGCTCTAGTGCCGAGCAGTACTTC. Its protein product is CAAKGLGSSAEQYF.

J is TRBJ2-7 and V is TRBV7-2, with D maybe TRBD2 (5 bases). The CDR3 runs 12 residues. CDR1 is SGHTA, CDR2 FQGNSA, per germline. CDR3 sequence: CATAGEGREQYF. CDR3 DNA: TGTGCGACCGCAGGTGAGGGCCGCGAGCAGTACTTC. The full variable domain, with the rest looked up from reference TRBV7-2 and TRBJ2-7, is GAGVSQSPSNKVTEKGKDVELRCDPISGHTALYWYRQSLGQGLEFLIYFQGNSAPDKSGLPSDRFSAERTGGSVSTLTIQRTQQEDSAVYLCATAGEGREQYFGPGTRLTVT.

The chain is built from TRBV4-1 and TRBJ2-1; 9 bases are a match to TRBD1. The V segment lost 8 bases and the J segment 7 bases; nucleotides outside the gene matches: 9. The CDR3 has 14 residues. Germline CDR1 and CDR2: MGHRA and YSYEKL. CDR3 nucleotide sequence: TGCGCCAGCCAACTACAGGGGGCTGTGAATGAGCAGTTCTTC. Its translation is CASQLQGAVNEQFF.

This CDR3 reads CSVLARGRETYEQYF. As DNA, the CDR3 is TGCAGCGTTCTCGCTAGGGGGAGGGAGACCTACGAGCAGTACTTC. The chain carries TRBV29-1 and TRBJ2-7; tentative D call: TRBD2 (7 bases). The length of the CDR3 is 15 residues. Germline CDR1 SQVTM, CDR2 ANQGSEA. V lost 5 bases, J lost 2 bases, and 19 bases lay in between.

V is TRBV5-1 and J is TRBJ2-7; D is perhaps TRBD1 (6 bases). The CDR3 runs 15 residues. Germline CDR1 SGHRS, CDR2 YFSETQ. V lost 4 bases, J lost 2 bases, and 16 bases lay in between. Written as DNA, the CDR3 is TGCGCCAGCAGCCCGGCACTAGGACAGACCTACGAGCAGTACTTC. Encoded protein: CASSPALGQTYEQYF.

The chain joins TRBV5-4 to TRBJ2-7, with TRBD2 identical over 9 bases. Germline CDR1 is SGHNT and CDR2 is YYREEE (reference sequence). V lost 4 bases to trimming and J lost 2 bases; unmatched junction nucleotides: 10. This CDR3 is 16 amino acids long. CDR3 DNA sequence: TGTGCCAGCAGCCAAGATAGGCTAGCGGGGACCTACGAGCAGTACTTC. The encoded protein is CASSQDRLAGTYEQYF.

The chain is built from TRBV29-1 and TRBJ2-1; D is perhaps TRBD2 (6 bases). Germline CDR1 is SQVTM and CDR2 is ANQGSEA. The CDR3 runs to 13 residues. V gave up 1 base and J gave up 8 bases, with 12 bases separating them. DNA for the CDR3: TGCAGCGTTGAAGGTGCGGGGTTACATGAGCAGTTCTTC. Translation gives CSVEGAGLHEQFF.

The chain employs TRBV11-2 and TRBJ1-2; 8 bases align to TRBD1. Trimming at V came to 3 bases and at J to 6 bases, leaving 3 bases not matched to a gene. The CDR3 length is 13 residues. Germline CDR1 and CDR2: SGHAT and FQNNGV. CDR3: CASSLGQVHGYTF. The CDR3 region has the DNA TGTGCCAGCAGCTTGGGACAGGTCCATGGCTACACCTTC.

V gene TRBV5-6 combines with J gene TRBJ2-7; tentative D call: TRBD2 (6 bases). The CDR3 length is 15 residues. CDR1 and CDR2 (germline): SGHDT, YYEEEE. V lost 3 bases and J lost 6, with 19 bases in between. In nucleotides, the CDR3 is TGTGCCAGCAGCTCGACGAGGACTATCTATGGCGAGCAGTACTTC. Its translation: CASSSTRTIYGEQYF.

The CDR3 loop is CASSQSSGGNNEQFF. The CDR3 nucleotides are TGCGCCAGCAGCCAAAGCAGCGGGGGTAACAATGAGCAGTTCTTC. The rearrangement joins TRBV4-1 to TRBJ2-1; 8 nucleotides match TRBD2. The CDR3 has 15 amino acids. Germline CDR1 is MGHRA and CDR2 is YSYEKL. The trim removed 2 bases at V and 5 bases at J, leaving 5 bases unmatched.

The V and J genes are TRBV19 and TRBJ1-1; D not certain. V lost 3 bases and J lost 3, with 8 bases in between. Germline loops: CDR1 LNHDA, CDR2 SQIVND (reference sequence). The CDR3 has 13 residues. CDR3 sequence: CASSIPGYTEAFF. Written as DNA, the CDR3 is TGTGCCAGTAGTATTCCCGGGTACACTGAAGCTTTCTTT. Full variable domain (outside the CDR3, taken from reference TRBV19 and TRBJ1-1): DGGITQSPKYLFRKEGQNVTLSCEQNLNHDAMYWYRQDPGQGLRLIYYSQIVNDFQKGDIAEGYSVSREKKESFPLTVTSAQKNPTAFYLCASSIPGYTEAFFGQGTRLTVV.

The V and J genes are TRBV7-9 and TRBJ2-3; 7 nucleotides match TRBD2. V lost 0 bases and J lost 3; bases outside the gene matches: 3. Germline assignment: CDR1 SEHNR and CDR2 FQNEAQ (reference sequence). The CDR3 has 15 residues. The CDR3: CASSLAGGRTDTQYF. For the CDR3, the DNA is TGTGCCAGCAGCTTAGCGGGAGGGAGGACAGATACGCAGTATTTT.